The present T cell receptor beta chain was sequenced within a study of response to subunit inactivated influenza vaccine. The V gene's germline CDR1 is SGHAT and CDR2 FQNNGV. This CDR3 has 16 residues. V lost 1 base to trimming and J lost 2 bases, with 15 bases between them. TCRdb reprocessed the RT-PCR reads via MiXCR and lists one record per CDR3 protein. Found here are a few hundred thousand distinct CDR3 sequences, approximately 20% of them singletons; the top ten hold 10%. Study findings and constraints: Every seasonal influenza vaccination brings in few new T cells, the authors suggested.

On this clonotype itself: What it binds is unknown.

This clonotype was obtained from a man between 50 and 75 years old who received an inactivated influenza vaccine. The sample in question was PBMCs from blood, obtained less than 22 months after vaccination. The gene calls are TRBV11-2 and TRBJ2-7, with D perhaps assigned TRBD1 or TRBD2 (6 bases each). CDR3 sequence: CASSLAGGRSAYEQYF. The CDR3 DNA reads as TGTGCCAGCAGCTTAGCTGGGGGGCGCAGCGCCTACGAGCAGTACTTC.